The 9 T cell receptor beta chains reported below all come from one sample, sequenced in a study of cytomegalovirus exposure and HLA in healthy donors. The method was immunoSEQ multiplex PCR; TCRdb's version includes in-frame clones alone and lacks a portion of them. The sample includes more than 55,000 clones, 85% to 95% of them seen just once. Sequences were obtained from PBMCs. These receptors all come from a young woman in good health and CMV-seronegative.

The rearrangement uses TRBV30 and TRBJ1-2, with D maybe TRBD1 (6 bases). CDR1 GTSNPN and CDR2 SVGIG come from the germline V gene (reference sequence). V shed 4 bases and J shed 4 bases, with 19 bases lying between them. This CDR3 has 15 amino acids. The CDR3, as DNA: TGTGCCTGGAACAACCTCCGGACAGTAAGCTATGGCTACACCTTC. Translating gives CAWNNLRTVSYGYTF.

The gene calls are TRBV5-5 and TRBJ1-4; D is ambiguous. Trimming removed 4 bases from V and 5 bases from J, with 18 bases in between. Germline V lookup: CDR1 SGHKS, CDR2 YYEKEE (reference sequence). This CDR3 has 16 amino acids. CDR3 sequence reads: CASSRRGSLGNEKLFF. DNA of the CDR3: TGTGCCAGCAGCCGCCGGGGATCTCTCGGAAATGAAAAACTGTTTTTT.

The CDR3 sequence is CASSHRGGNTIYF. CDR3 DNA: TGTGCCAGCAGCCACAGGGGTGGAAACACCATATATTTT. J is TRBJ1-3 and V is TRBV5-6, with TRBD1 matching over 7 bases. The CDR3 consists of 13 residues. After removal of 4 bases from V and 3 bases from J, the junction contained 1 base not matched to a gene. Looked up from germline, CDR1 is SGHDT and CDR2 is YYEEEE. Combining the CDR3 with reference TRBV5-6 and TRBJ1-3 gives the whole variable domain DAGVTQSPTHLIKTRGQQVTLRCSPKSGHDTVSWYQQALGQGPQFIFQYYEEEERQRGNFPDRFSGHQFPNYSSELNVNALLLGDSALYLCASSHRGGNTIYFGEGSWLTVV.

This sequence joins TRBV7-6 and TRBJ2-3; D uncertain. The V gene lost 1 base and the J gene lost 2 bases, with 16 bases spanning the gap. The CDR3 extends over 17 amino acids. CDR1 is SGHVS, CDR2 FNYEAQ, per germline. The CDR3 sequence is CASSLVQAYKPTDTQYF. CDR3 nucleotides: TGTGCCAGCAGCTTAGTGCAGGCCTATAAACCCACAGATACGCAGTATTTT.

The chain carries TRBV2 and TRBJ2-7; the D gene is possibly TRBD1 (5 bases). Between the trimmed V and J ends, which lost 9 bases and 0 bases, there was a span of 12 bases. In germline, CDR1 is SNHLY, CDR2 FYNNEI. The CDR3 has 13 residues. CDR3 nucleotide sequence: TGTGCCAGTTCGACAGATATCTCCTACGAGCAGTACTTC. This sequence encodes CASSTDISYEQYF.

The CDR3: CASSLDGTRNTGELFF. The CDR3 region has the DNA TGCGCCAGCAGCTTGGACGGGACAAGGAACACCGGGGAGCTGTTTTTT. The chain has TRBV5-1 and TRBJ2-2, with D possibly being TRBD1 (6 bases). The CDR3 extends over 16 amino acids. Trimming shortened V by 0 bases and J by 1 base, and 10 bases separated the two germline ends. In germline, CDR1 is SGHRS, CDR2 YFSETQ.

CDR3 region: CASSSRVAGNTEAFF. CDR3 DNA sequence: TGTGCCAGCAGCTCCCGGGTGGCGGGGAACACTGAAGCTTTCTTT. The gene calls are TRBV14 and TRBJ1-1; the D is unclear. V shed 5 bases and J shed 1 base, with 14 bases lying between them. CDR1 SGHDN and CDR2 FVKESK come from the germline V gene. The CDR3 has 15 amino acids.

This rearrangement joins TRBV11-3 to TRBJ2-1; maybe TRBD2 (5 bases). The CDR3 loop spans 17 amino acids. The V gene's germline CDR1 is SGHNT and CDR2 YENEEA. V was shortened by 1 base and J by 3 bases, with 16 bases between the two germline ends. Here the CDR3 reads CASSLGAFRGDYNEQFF. DNA of the CDR3: TGTGCCAGCAGCTTAGGGGCTTTCCGGGGAGACTACAATGAGCAGTTCTTC. Using reference TRBV11-3 and TRBJ2-1 for the parts outside the CDR3, the full variable domain is EAGVVQSPRYKIIEKKQPVAFWCNPISGHNTLYWYLQNLGQGPELLIRYENEEAVDDSQLPKDRFSAERLKGVDSTLKIQPAELGDSAVYLCASSLGAFRGDYNEQFFGPGTRLTVL.

The rearrangement uses TRBV5-4 and TRBJ1-5, with 8 bases matching TRBD1. Germline loops: CDR1 SGHNT, CDR2 YYREEE (reference sequence). This CDR3 spans 19 amino acids. The J segment lost 2 bases and the V segment lost 1 base, leaving 14 bases of the junction unmatched. The DNA for the CDR3 is TGTGCCAGCAGCTTGTTCTCGGACAGGGAGTGGGTGGGCAATCAGCCCCAGCATTTT. It is translated as CASSLFSDREWVGNQPQHF.